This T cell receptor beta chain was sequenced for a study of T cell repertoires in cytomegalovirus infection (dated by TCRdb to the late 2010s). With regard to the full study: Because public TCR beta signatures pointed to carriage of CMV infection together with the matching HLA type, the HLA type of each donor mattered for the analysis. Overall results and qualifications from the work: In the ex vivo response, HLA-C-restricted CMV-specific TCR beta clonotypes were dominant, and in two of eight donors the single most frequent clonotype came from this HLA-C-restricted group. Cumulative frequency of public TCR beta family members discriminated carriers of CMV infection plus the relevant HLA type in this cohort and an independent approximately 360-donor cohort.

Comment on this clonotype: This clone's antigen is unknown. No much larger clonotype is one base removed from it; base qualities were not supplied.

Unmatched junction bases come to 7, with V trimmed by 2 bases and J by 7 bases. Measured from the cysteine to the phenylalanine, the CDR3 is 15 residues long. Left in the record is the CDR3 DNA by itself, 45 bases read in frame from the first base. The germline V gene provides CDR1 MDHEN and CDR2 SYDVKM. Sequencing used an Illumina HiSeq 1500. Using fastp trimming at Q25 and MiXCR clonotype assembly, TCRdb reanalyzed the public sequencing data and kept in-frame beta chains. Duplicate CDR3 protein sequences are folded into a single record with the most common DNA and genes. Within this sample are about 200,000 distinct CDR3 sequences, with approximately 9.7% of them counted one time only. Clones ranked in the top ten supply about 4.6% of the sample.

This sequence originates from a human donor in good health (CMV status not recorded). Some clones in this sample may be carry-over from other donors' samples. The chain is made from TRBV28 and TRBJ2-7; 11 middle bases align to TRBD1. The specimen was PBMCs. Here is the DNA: TGTGCCAGCAGTTTAAGGACAGGGGGCCATCGGGAGCAGTACTTC. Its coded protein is CASSLRTGGHREQYF.